This T cell receptor beta chain was sequenced for a study of OX40 agonist ivuxolimab in advanced cancers. The wider study: Melanoma, hepatocellular carcinoma, head and neck or renal cell cancer occurred in dose-escalation patients. General study points: Determination of antigen specificity was not performed for the expanded peripheral T cells.

This clone was counted between two and nine times. Its antigen is still unknown. The germline gives CDR1 SNHLY, CDR2 FYNNEI. The CDR3 runs 14 residues. The ends were cut back, 4 bases at V and 7 bases at J, with 13 bases in the middle. Measured with immunoSEQ multiplex PCR; TCRdb has only the in-frame clones, and not every one. The sample includes about 51,000 clones, roughly 80% of them seen just once. Sequencing was performed on CD4+ or CD8+ T cells sorted from blood, taken in a trial of the OX40 agonist ivuxolimab. The V call is TRBV2, the J call TRBJ1-4; D is possibly TRBD1 (6 bases). This sequence was found in an adult with an advanced solid tumor such as melanoma, head and neck, liver or kidney cancer. The DNA of the CDR3 is TGTGCCAGCAGTGGCCGGGGGCGCGGTGAAAAACTGTTTTTT. As protein: CASSGRGRGEKLFF.